These T cell receptor beta chains were read from a single sample in a study of cytomegalovirus exposure and HLA in healthy donors. Data came from immunoSEQ multiplex PCR; TCRdb stores just in-frame clones and leaves some out. The table has tens of thousands of clones, roughly 60% seen once; the top ten hold under 6%. Sequenced material: PBMCs. Every receptor here comes from a boy younger than 18 in good health and CMV-seropositive. The CDR3 runs from the conserved cysteine through the conserved F or W. The D gene is left open where the match is weak. A clone size is listed for some rows: how often the clone was seen (once, few, many), or a class if it is expanded.

TRBD1,TRBJ2-7,TRBV6-5,.,CASRTGTGAYEQYF,TGTGCCAGCAGGACCGGGACAGGGGCCTACGAGCAGTACTTC
TRBD1,TRBJ1-1,TRBV29-1,.,CSVESRGRRDTEAFF,TGCAGCGTTGAATCCAGGGGGCGCAGGGATACTGAAGCTTTCTTT
.,TRBJ2-7,TRBV2,.,CASSDSSATYEQYF,TGTGCCAGCAGTGATTCTTCTGCTACCTACGAGCAGTACTTC
.,TRBJ1-2,TRBV29-1,few,CSATDSLANYGYTF,TGCAGCGCAACTGACAGCCTAGCTAACTATGGCTACACCTTC
TRBD1,TRBJ1-5,TRBV19,.,CASGQGPNQPQHF,TGTGCCAGTGGACAGGGGCCCAATCAGCCCCAGCATTTT
.,TRBJ2-7,TRBV5-6,.,CASSYPSGYEQYF,TGTGCCAGCAGCTACCCGAGCGGGTACGAGCAGTACTTC
TRBD1,TRBJ1-2,TRBV6-5,few,CASSKDRAGGYTF,TGTGCCAGCAGTAAAGACAGGGCCGGGGGCTACACCTTC
.,TRBJ2-6,TRBV6-5,.,CASSPDNSGANVLTF,TGTGCCAGCAGCCCCGACAACTCTGGGGCCAACGTCCTGACTTTC
TRBD2,TRBJ2-1,TRBV2,few,CASNLRGARNEQFF,TGTGCCAGCAACTTGCGGGGGGCCCGTAATGAGCAGTTCTTC
.,TRBJ1-2,TRBV6-6,.,CASSYEGVSYGYTF,TGTGCCAGCAGTTATGAGGGAGTTAGCTATGGCTACACCTTC
.,TRBJ1-1,TRBV9,.,CASSVDQGNTEAFF,TGTGCCAGCAGCGTAGATCAGGGGAACACTGAAGCTTTCTTT
TRBD1,TRBJ2-2,TRBV5-4,few,CASSSTRDRGAGELFF,TGTGCCAGCAGCTCAACCCGGGACAGGGGTGCCGGGGAGCTGTTTTTT
TRBD2,TRBJ2-3,TRBV30,.,CAWSGGRRAGDTQYF,TGTGCCTGGAGTGGGGGGAGAAGAGCGGGGGATACGCAGTATTTT
TRBD1,TRBJ1-1,TRBV9,.,CASSNRQGPPPRAFF,TGTGCCAGCAGCAACCGACAGGGCCCCCCTCCGAGAGCTTTCTTT
.,TRBJ2-5,TRBV11-2,few,CASSVYRETQYF,TGTGCCAGCAGCGTCTACAGGGAGACCCAGTACTTC
TRBD1,TRBJ1-4,TRBV6-6,.,CASTPGGAEEKLFF,TGTGCCAGCACCCCAGGGGGCGCGGAGGAAAAACTGTTTTTT
.,TRBJ1-1,TRBV7-9,few,CASSFVRVEAFF,TGTGCCAGCAGCTTTGTACGGGTTGAAGCTTTCTTT
.,TRBJ1-2,TRBV5-1,.,CASSLVGLPNYGYTF,TGCGCCAGCAGCTTGGTTGGACTACCAAACTATGGCTACACCTTC
TRBD1,TRBJ1-2,TRBV30,.,CAWRVQGAYGYTF,TGTGCCTGGAGGGTGCAGGGGGCCTATGGCTACACCTTC
.,TRBJ1-5,TRBV2,.,CASSGPGGVNQPQHF,TGTGCCAGCAGCGGGCCTGGGGGGGTTAATCAGCCCCAGCATTTT
.,TRBJ1-3,TRBV6-1,.,CASSELVQGGNTIYF,TGTGCCAGCAGTGAATTGGTCCAGGGTGGAAACACCATATATTTT
.,TRBJ2-7,TRBV10-1,.,CASSGQDSYEQYF,TGCGCCAGCAGTGGCCAGGACTCCTACGAGCAGTACTTC
TRBD1,TRBJ1-1,TRBV18,.,CASSPNSGTGTTEAFF,TGTGCCAGCTCACCAAACTCCGGGACAGGGACAACTGAAGCTTTCTTT
.,TRBJ1-1,TRBV5-6,few,CASSPPLNTEAFF,TGTGCCAGCAGCCCCCCCTTGAACACTGAAGCTTTCTTT
TRBD1,TRBJ1-6,TRBV5-1,.,CASSLLGTGPSPLHF,TGCGCCAGCAGCTTGTTAGGGACAGGGCCTTCACCCCTCCACTTT
.,TRBJ1-1,TRBV29-1,.,CSVDSRTTGITEAFF,TGCAGCGTTGACTCGAGGACAACAGGGATTACTGAAGCTTTCTTT
.,TRBJ1-6,TRBV4-1,.,CASSQVYRSSYNSPLHF,TGCGCCAGCAGCCAAGTTTATCGGAGCTCCTATAATTCACCCCTCCACTTT
.,TRBJ1-2,TRBV6-4,once,CASSLLANYGYTF,TGTGCCAGCAGCCTTTTAGCTAACTATGGCTACACCTTC
.,TRBJ2-5,TRBV13,.,CASSSWTGLQETQYF,TGTGCCAGCAGCTCTTGGACTGGGCTTCAAGAGACCCAGTACTTC
.,TRBJ2-7,TRBV19,few,CASSPTGVVYEQYF,TGTGCCAGTAGTCCCACGGGTGTCGTGTACGAGCAGTACTTC
TRBD1,TRBJ2-7,TRBV27,.,CASSLRGQGYEQYF,TGTGCCAGCAGTTTACGCGGACAGGGCTACGAGCAGTACTTC
.,TRBJ1-1,TRBV30,.,CAWSVMTATEAFF,TGTGCCTGGAGTGTAATGACAGCCACTGAAGCTTTCTTT
TRBD1,TRBJ1-2,TRBV27,.,CASSSTRPTGGYGYTF,TGTGCCAGCAGTTCGACCCGTCCGACAGGGGGCTATGGCTACACCTTC
.,TRBJ1-2,TRBV5-1,.,CASSSGTKGYTF,TGCGCCAGCAGCTCCGGGACTAAAGGCTACACCTTC
.,TRBJ1-2,TRBV7-9,few,CASSSQGDTGYTF,TGTGCCAGCAGTTCACAGGGAGATACTGGCTACACCTTC
TRBD1,TRBJ2-5,TRBV5-4,.,CASSVRQGKETQYF,TGTGCCAGCAGCGTCAGACAGGGGAAAGAGACCCAGTACTTC
.,TRBJ2-7,TRBV7-2,.,CASSSRTFYEQYF,TGTGCCAGCAGCTCTCGGACTTTCTACGAGCAGTACTTC
TRBD2,TRBJ2-7,TRBV30,once,CAWRPKTGLTSYKQYF,TGTGCCTGGAGACCCAAAACGGGACTAACCTCCTACAAGCAGTACTTC
.,TRBJ2-7,TRBV12-5,.,CASGDIYEQYF,TGTGCTAGCGGCGACATTTACGAGCAGTACTTC
TRBD1,TRBJ1-2,TRBV5-4,.,CASTPGGRIYGYTF,TGTGCCAGCACTCCAGGGGGGCGCATCTATGGCTACACCTTC
.,TRBJ1-6,TRBV2,once,CASSGEGPPLHF,TGTGCCAGCAGTGGGGAGGGGCCACCCCTCCACTTT
.,TRBJ2-3,TRBV25-1,.,CASSDPGTRITDTQYF,TGTGCCAGCAGTGATCCCGGGACAAGAATCACAGATACGCAGTATTTT
TRBD1,TRBJ2-7,TRBV30,.,CAWIPGTGVGEQYF,TGTGCCTGGATCCCCGGGACAGGGGTGGGCGAGCAGTACTTC
TRBD1,TRBJ1-2,TRBV7-9,few,CASSSLGQTYGYTF,TGTGCCAGCAGCTCCCTGGGACAGACCTATGGCTACACCTTC
.,TRBJ2-2,TRBV6-6,.,CASSYSGGSTGELFF,TGTGCCAGCAGTTACTCCGGGGGAAGCACCGGGGAGCTGTTTTTT
.,TRBJ1-5,TRBV6-1,.,CASSPQGNQPQNF,TGTGCCAGCAGTCCTCAGGGAAATCAGCCCCAGAATTTT